Listed below are T cell receptor beta chains from one sample, sequenced in a study of blood T cell repertoires in COVID-19. The method was immunoSEQ multiplex PCR; TCRdb's version includes in-frame clones alone and lacks a portion of them. The sample holds about 220,000 clones; around 84% are singletons and the top ten take approximately 2.3%. Material for sequencing was peripheral blood. Receptor source: a man aged 35 to 55 who had recovered from COVID-19. CDR3s include the opening cysteine and the closing phenylalanine or tryptophan. D genes are given only for firm matches. The listing skips clone size in some rows; elsewhere it reads once, few, many or a size class.

-,TRBJ1-5,TRBD1,TRBV6-2/TRBV6-3,TGTGCCAGCAGCAGATGGGACAGGGGTGGTCAGCCCCAGCATTTT,CASSRWDRGGQPQHF
-,TRBJ1-3,-,TRBV5-5,TGTGCCAGCAGCTCCGGGACTTTCGGAAACACCATATATTTT,CASSSGTFGNTIYF
-,TRBJ2-7,-,TRBV5-4,TGTGCCAGCAGCCATGCCGGACAGAACTCCTACGAGCAGTACTTC,CASSHAGQNSYEQYF
-,TRBJ1-1,-,TRBV13,TGTGCCAGCAGCTTAGGCGAAGGGTCGCGGGGTGAAGCTTTCTTT,CASSLGEGSRGEAFF
-,TRBJ1-1,TRBD1,TRBV7-8,TGTGCCAGCAGCTCCAAGGAAGGGGGCGTCACTGAAGCTTTCTTT,CASSSKEGGVTEAFF
-,TRBJ1-2,TRBD1,TRBV11-2,TGTGCCAGCAGCTCTGGGACAGGGGGTTTTTTTGGCTACACCTTC,CASSSGTGGFFGYTF
-,TRBJ1-2,-,TRBV18,TGTGCCAGCTCACCTCCCGCAGGCGACTATGGCTACACCTTC,CASSPPAGDYGYTF
once,TRBJ1-1,-,TRBV4-3,TGCGCCAGCAGCCAAGTGTCGCGTGTGAACACTGAAGCTTTCTTT,CASSQVSRVNTEAFF
-,TRBJ1-1,-,TRBV2,TGTGCCAGTAGCTCCGGGGGGGTAGGCACTGAAGCTTTCTTT,CASSSGGVGTEAFF
-,TRBJ1-1,-,TRBV2,TGTGCCAGCAGTGCCGTGCGAGCGACTGAAGCTTTCTTT,CASSAVRATEAFF
-,TRBJ2-3,TRBD2,TRBV7-2,TGTGCCAGCAGCCCTAAACGGGGGGACGGCACAGATACGCAGTATTTT,CASSPKRGDGTDTQYF
few,TRBJ2-5,-,TRBV28,TGTGCCAGCAGCCAGCCCGACAGTAACCAAGAGACCCAGTACTTC,CASSQPDSNQETQYF
once,TRBJ1-1,-,TRBV24-1,TGTGCCACCAGTGATGGAGACAGGGAAGCTTTCTTT,CATSDGDREAFF
-,TRBJ2-3,TRBD2,TRBV4-3,TGCGCCAGCAGCCAAGCCCCACCCGGGACTAGCTCTGATACGCAGTATTTT,CASSQAPPGTSSDTQYF
-,TRBJ2-1,-,TRBV15,TGTGCCACCAGCAGAGATTTGGCGGGTCTCAATGAGCAGTTCTTC,CATSRDLAGLNEQFF
-,TRBJ1-2,TRBD1,TRBV27,TGTGCCAGCAGTTTATCGGGACAGGGGGCGCTTGGCTACACCTTC,CASSLSGQGALGYTF
-,TRBJ1-1,-,TRBV19,TGTGCCAGTAGACTAAATAATGACACTGAAGCTTTCTTT,CASRLNNDTEAFF
few,TRBJ1-5,-,TRBV19,TGTGCCAGTAGTATTGACAAATACCAGCCCCAGCATTTT,CASSIDKYQPQHF
-,TRBJ2-1,TRBD1,TRBV9,TGTGCCAGCAGCGTAAGTGGACAGGGGGCGCGTAGTGAGCAGTTCTTC,CASSVSGQGARSEQFF
-,TRBJ2-7,TRBD1,TRBV6-5,TGTGCCAGCAGACTAACTAGACAGGGTTACTACGAGCAGTACTTC,CASRLTRQGYYEQYF
-,TRBJ2-7,-,TRBV9,TGTGCCAGCAGCCACAGGGACGGTCCCTACGAGCAGTACTTC,CASSHRDGPYEQYF
-,TRBJ2-6,TRBD1,TRBV4-3,TGCGCCAGCAGCCAAGCCGGGACAGGTAACTCTGGGGCCAACGTCCTGACTTTC,CASSQAGTGNSGANVLTF
few,TRBJ1-2,TRBD1,TRBV19,TGTGCCAGTAGGGACCTAGACAGGGAGGCCTATGGCTACACCTTC,CASRDLDREAYGYTF
-,TRBJ1-6,-,TRBV6-5,TGTGCCAGCAGTCGCGGGCAGGATAATTCACCCCTCCACTTT,CASSRGQDNSPLHF
-,TRBJ1-2,TRBD1,TRBV19,TGTGCCAGTAGTCTCGGGACAGGCGCCCCTTATGGCTACACCTTC,CASSLGTGAPYGYTF
-,TRBJ2-3,-,TRBV7-8,TGTGCCAGCAGCCGGACCCTAAGGGACTCCACAGATACGCAGTATTTT,CASSRTLRDSTDTQYF
-,TRBJ1-1,-,TRBV18,TGTGCCAGCTCACCAAGGCGAACAGAGAACACTGAAGCTTTCTTT,CASSPRRTENTEAFF
-,TRBJ2-7,TRBD1,TRBV6-2/TRBV6-3,TGTGCCAGCAGTTACTCAGGACAGGGGAGCCCCTACGAGCAGTACTTC,CASSYSGQGSPYEQYF
-,TRBJ2-7,TRBD1,TRBV14,TGTGCCAGCAGCCATCGGGACAGGGCTTACGAGCAGTACTTC,CASSHRDRAYEQYF
-,TRBJ2-3,-,TRBV7-8,TGTGCCAGCAGCCCTAGCTCTCAGAGGGATACGCAGTATTTT,CASSPSSQRDTQYF
once,TRBJ1-1,-,TRBV7-9,TGTGCCAGCAGCTTAGTCCAGGCGAACACTGAAGCTTTCTTT,CASSLVQANTEAFF
-,TRBJ1-4,TRBD1,TRBV5-1,TGCGCCAGCAGCTTGGGGGGACAGCCCAATGAAAAACTGTTTTTT,CASSLGGQPNEKLFF
-,TRBJ2-1,-,TRBV6-2/TRBV6-3,TGTGCCAGCAGTTCCTACAGGTTCTACAATGAGCAGTTCTTC,CASSSYRFYNEQFF
-,TRBJ1-5,-,TRBV19,TGTGCCAGTAGTCCCCAGGGCAATCAGCCCCAGCATTTT,CASSPQGNQPQHF
-,TRBJ2-1,TRBD2,TRBV6-2/TRBV6-3,TGTGCCAGTAGTTACGTCGGGACTAGCGGGAGGAGGGCCTACAATGAGCAGTTCTTC,CASSYVGTSGRRAYNEQFF
few,TRBJ2-5,-,TRBV2,TGTGCCAGCAGTTATCAGGAAGAGACCCAGTACTTC,CASSYQEETQYF
-,TRBJ1-4,TRBD1,TRBV6-5,TGTGCCAGCAGGCTGGGACAGGGAGGTGAAAAACTGTTTTTT,CASRLGQGGEKLFF
-,TRBJ2-1,TRBD2,TRBV5-1,TGCGCCAGCAGCTACGTGACTAGCGGGAACAATGAGCAGTTCTTC,CASSYVTSGNNEQFF
-,TRBJ1-2,-,TRBV6-2/TRBV6-3,TGTGCCAGCAGTTACTCGCGGGGCTCCTATGGCTACACCTTC,CASSYSRGSYGYTF
-,TRBJ2-3,TRBD1,TRBV6-5,TGTGCCAGCGCCAGGGGGAGAGGGCAGGAAGATACGCAGTATTTT,CASARGRGQEDTQYF
-,TRBJ1-6,-,TRBV14,TGTGCCAGCAGCCAAGATGCAGGGAAACAAGGCTATAATTCACCCCTCCACTTT,CASSQDAGKQGYNSPLHF
-,TRBJ2-1,-,TRBV11-2,TGTGCCAGCAGCCCGGGAAGGGCGGAATACAATGAGCAGTTCTTC,CASSPGRAEYNEQFF
-,TRBJ2-3,TRBD2,TRBV11-3,TGTGCCGCGAGTGGGGGGGAATTCGGCACAGATACGCAGTATTTT,CAASGGEFGTDTQYF
once,TRBJ2-1,TRBD2,TRBV6-1,TGTGCCAGCAGTGAAGGACTAGCGGAGTACAATGAGCAGTTCTTC,CASSEGLAEYNEQFF
-,TRBJ2-4,-,TRBV12-3/TRBV12-4,TGTGCCAGCAGTGAGGGGACAATCGACATTCAGTACTTC,CASSEGTIDIQYF
-,TRBJ1-1,-,TRBV9,TGTGCCAGCAGCGTAGCCGCTCAGGGGTTGGCTGAAGCTTTCTTT,CASSVAAQGLAEAFF
-,TRBJ2-2,TRBD1,TRBV2,TGTGCCAGCGCTGGGACAGAGGGGGTTGTTGGCGCCGGGGAGCTGTTTTTT,CASAGTEGVVGAGELFF
-,TRBJ1-1,-,TRBV7-9,TGTGCCAGCAGCTCCCTCGTGATCACGGGGGCTGAAGCTTTCTTT,CASSSLVITGAEAFF
-,TRBJ1-4,-,TRBV14,TGTGCCAGCAGTCACTCACAGGGAATTTACGAAAAACTGTTTTTT,CASSHSQGIYEKLFF
-,TRBJ1-1,-,TRBV7-9,TGTGCCAGCAGCTTAGCGGGGGCCGGGAACACTGAAGCTTTCTTT,CASSLAGAGNTEAFF
-,TRBJ1-6,-,TRBV5-1,TGCGCCAGCAGCTTGGACGGCCCAGGGGCAGGGAATTCACCCCTCCACTTT,CASSLDGPGAGNSPLHF
-,TRBJ2-3,-,TRBV5-6,TGTGCCAGCAGCCCCGCACACACAGATACGCAGTATTTT,CASSPAHTDTQYF
once,TRBJ1-1,-,TRBV2,TGTGCCAGCAGCATAGGGGCTTGGGGCACTGAAGCTTTCTTT,CASSIGAWGTEAFF